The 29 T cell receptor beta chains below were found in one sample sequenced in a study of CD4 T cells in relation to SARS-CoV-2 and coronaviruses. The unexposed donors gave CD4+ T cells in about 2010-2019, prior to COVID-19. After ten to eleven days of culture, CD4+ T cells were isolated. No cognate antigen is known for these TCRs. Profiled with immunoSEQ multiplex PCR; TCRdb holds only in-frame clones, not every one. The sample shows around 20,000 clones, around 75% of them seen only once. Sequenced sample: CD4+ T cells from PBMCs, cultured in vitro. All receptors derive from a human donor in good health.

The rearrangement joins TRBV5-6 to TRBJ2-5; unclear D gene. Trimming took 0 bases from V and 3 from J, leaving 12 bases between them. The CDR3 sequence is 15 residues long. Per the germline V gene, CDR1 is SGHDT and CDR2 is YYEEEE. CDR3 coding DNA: TGTGCCAGCAGCTTGGTGGGGTTAGGAGAAGAGACCCAGTACTTC. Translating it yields CASSLVGLGEETQYF.

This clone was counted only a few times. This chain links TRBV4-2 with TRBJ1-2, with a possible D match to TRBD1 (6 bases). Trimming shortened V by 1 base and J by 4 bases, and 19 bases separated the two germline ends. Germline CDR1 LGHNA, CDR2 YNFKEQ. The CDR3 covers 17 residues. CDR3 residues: CASSQGGGGAVGYGYTF. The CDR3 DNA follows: TGTGCCAGCAGCCAAGGGGGTGGGGGGGCGGTCGGCTATGGCTACACCTTC.

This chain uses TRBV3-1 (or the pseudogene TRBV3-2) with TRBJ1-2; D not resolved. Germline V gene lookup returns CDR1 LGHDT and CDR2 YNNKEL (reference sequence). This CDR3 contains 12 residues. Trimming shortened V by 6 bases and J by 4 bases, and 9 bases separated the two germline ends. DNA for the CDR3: TGTGCCAGCAGTTCTCGCGGCTATGGCTACACCTTC. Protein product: CASSSRGYGYTF.

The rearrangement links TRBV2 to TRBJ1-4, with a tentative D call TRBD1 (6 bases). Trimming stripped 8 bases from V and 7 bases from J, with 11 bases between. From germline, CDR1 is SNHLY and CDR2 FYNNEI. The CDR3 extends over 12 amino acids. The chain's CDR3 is CASGWTVEKLFF. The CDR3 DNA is TGTGCCAGCGGCTGGACAGTTGAAAAACTGTTTTTT.

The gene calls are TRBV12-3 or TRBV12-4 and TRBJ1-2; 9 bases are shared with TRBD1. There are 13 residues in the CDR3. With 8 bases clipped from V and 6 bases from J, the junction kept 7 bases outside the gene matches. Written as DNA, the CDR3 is TGTGCCAGCCTGTTGCGGACAGGGGATGGCTACACCTTC. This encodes CASLLRTGDGYTF.

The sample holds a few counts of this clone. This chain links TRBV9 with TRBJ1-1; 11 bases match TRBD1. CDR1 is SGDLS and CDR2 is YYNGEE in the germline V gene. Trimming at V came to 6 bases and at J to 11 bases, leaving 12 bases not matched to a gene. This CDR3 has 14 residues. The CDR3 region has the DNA TGTGCCAGCACCACCGGGACAGGGGGAGTATCGGCTTTCTTT. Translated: CASTTGTGGVSAFF.

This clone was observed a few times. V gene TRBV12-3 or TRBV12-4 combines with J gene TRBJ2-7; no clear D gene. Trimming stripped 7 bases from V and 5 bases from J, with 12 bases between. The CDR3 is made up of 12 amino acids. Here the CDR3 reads CASTSGWDEQYF. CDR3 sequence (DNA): TGTGCCAGCACCTCTGGGTGGGACGAGCAGTACTTC.

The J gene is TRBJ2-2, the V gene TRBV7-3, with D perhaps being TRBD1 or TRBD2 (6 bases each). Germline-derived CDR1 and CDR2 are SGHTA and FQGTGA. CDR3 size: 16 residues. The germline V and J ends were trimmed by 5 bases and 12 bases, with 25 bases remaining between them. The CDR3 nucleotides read TGTGCCAGCAGCACGGGATCAGTACAGGGTGGAGGGAAGCTGTTTTTT. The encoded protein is CASSTGSVQGGGKLFF.

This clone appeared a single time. Here the CDR3 DNA reads TGTGCCAGCAGTGATCCCACTGAAGCTTTCTTT. Residues: CASSDPTEAFF. The chain joins TRBV25-1 to TRBJ1-1; D uncertain. CDR1 is MGHDK and CDR2 is SYGVNS in the germline V gene. CDR3 length: 11 residues. V was clipped by 3 bases and J by 4 bases, with 3 bases between them.

In DNA, the CDR3 is TGCGCCAGCAGCCAACCGCTTCTCTCTGAAGCTTTCTTT. Protein: CASSQPLLSEAFF. This chain joins TRBV4-1 and TRBJ1-1, with D unclear. Germline CDR1 and CDR2: MGHRA and YSYEKL. Trimming shortened V by 2 bases and J by 6 bases, and 10 bases separated the two germline ends. This CDR3 is built from 13 residues.

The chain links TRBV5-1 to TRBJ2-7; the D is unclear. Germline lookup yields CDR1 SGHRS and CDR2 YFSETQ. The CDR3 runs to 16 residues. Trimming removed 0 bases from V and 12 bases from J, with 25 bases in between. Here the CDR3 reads CASSLGSPGTPLRGYF. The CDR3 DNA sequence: TGCGCCAGCAGCTTGGGTAGTCCAGGAACTCCCCTACGCGGGTACTTC.

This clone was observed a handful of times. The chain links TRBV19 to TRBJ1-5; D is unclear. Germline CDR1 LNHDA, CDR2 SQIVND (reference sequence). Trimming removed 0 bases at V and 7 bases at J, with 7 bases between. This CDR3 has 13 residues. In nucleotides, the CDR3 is TGTGCCAGTAGTATAGAATGGCACCAGCCCCAGCATTTT. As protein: CASSIEWHQPQHF.

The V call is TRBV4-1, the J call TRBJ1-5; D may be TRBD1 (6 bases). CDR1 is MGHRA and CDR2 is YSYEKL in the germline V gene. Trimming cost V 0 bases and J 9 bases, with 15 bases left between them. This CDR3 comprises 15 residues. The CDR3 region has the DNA TGCGCCAGCAGCCAAGATCGCAGCCGGGGGCGGCCCCAGCATTTT. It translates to CASSQDRSRGRPQHF.

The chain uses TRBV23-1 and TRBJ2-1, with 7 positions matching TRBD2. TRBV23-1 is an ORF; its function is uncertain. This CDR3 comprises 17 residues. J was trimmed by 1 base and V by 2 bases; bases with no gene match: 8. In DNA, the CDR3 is TGCGCCAGCAGTCAACCTCCGCAGGGAGGGTCCTACAATGAGCAGTTCTTC. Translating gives CASSQPPQGGSYNEQFF.

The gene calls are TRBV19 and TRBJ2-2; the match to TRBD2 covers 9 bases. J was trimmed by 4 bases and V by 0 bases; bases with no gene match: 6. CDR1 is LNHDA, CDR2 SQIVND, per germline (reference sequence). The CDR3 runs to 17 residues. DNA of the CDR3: TGTGCCAGTAGTATAGATGCGGGACTAGCAGCCACCGGGGAGCTGTTTTTT. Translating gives CASSIDAGLAATGELFF.

The CDR3 nucleotides read TGTGCCAGCAGCCAAGCCAGGGACACTGAAGCTTTCTTT. Translation gives CASSQARDTEAFF. The chain employs TRBV7-9 and TRBJ1-1; D may be TRBD1 (5 bases). This CDR3 is 13 amino acids long. The germline V gene encodes CDR1 SEHNR and CDR2 FQNEAQ (reference sequence). Deletions cut 5 bases from V and 3 bases from J, with 10 bases between.

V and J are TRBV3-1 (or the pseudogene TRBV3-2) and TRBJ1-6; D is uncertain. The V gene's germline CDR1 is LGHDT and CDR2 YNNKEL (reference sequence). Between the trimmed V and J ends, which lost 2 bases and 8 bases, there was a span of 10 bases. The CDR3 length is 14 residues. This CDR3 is CASSQRMGDSPLHF. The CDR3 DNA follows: TGTGCCAGCAGCCAAAGGATGGGTGATTCACCCCTCCACTTT.

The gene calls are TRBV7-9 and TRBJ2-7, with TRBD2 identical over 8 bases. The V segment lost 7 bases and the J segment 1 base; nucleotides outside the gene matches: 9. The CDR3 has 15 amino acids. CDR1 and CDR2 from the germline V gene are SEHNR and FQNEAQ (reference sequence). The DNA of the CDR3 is TGTGCCAGCACCCTAGGCGGGGGGCTATCCTACGAGCAGTACTTC. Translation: CASTLGGGLSYEQYF.

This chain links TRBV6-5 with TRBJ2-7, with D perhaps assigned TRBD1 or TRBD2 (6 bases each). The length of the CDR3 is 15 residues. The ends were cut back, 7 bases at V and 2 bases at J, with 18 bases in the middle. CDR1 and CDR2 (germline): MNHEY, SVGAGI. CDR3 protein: CASTLGGRGPYEQYF. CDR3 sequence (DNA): TGTGCCAGCACCCTGGGGGGCAGGGGACCCTACGAGCAGTACTTC.

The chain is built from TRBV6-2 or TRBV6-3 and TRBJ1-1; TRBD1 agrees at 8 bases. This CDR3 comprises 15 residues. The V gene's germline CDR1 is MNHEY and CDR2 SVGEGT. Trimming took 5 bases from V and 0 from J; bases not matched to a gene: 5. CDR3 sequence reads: CASSKRTGLNTEAFF. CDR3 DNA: TGTGCCAGCAGTAAAAGGACAGGGTTGAACACTGAAGCTTTCTTT.

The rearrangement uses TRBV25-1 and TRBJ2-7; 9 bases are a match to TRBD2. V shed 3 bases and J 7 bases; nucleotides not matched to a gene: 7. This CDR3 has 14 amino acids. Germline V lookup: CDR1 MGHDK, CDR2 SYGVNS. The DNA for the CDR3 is TGTGCCAGCAGTGAGCGGGAGGGCCGTGGGGAGCAGTACTTC. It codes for CASSEREGRGEQYF.

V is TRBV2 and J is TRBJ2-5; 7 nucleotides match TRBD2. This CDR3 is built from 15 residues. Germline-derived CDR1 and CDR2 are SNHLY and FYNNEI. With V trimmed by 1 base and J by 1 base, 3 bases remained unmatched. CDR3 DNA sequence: TGTGCCAGCAGTGAAGGGGGAGGGCCCCAAGAGACCCAGTACTTC. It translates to CASSEGGGPQETQYF.

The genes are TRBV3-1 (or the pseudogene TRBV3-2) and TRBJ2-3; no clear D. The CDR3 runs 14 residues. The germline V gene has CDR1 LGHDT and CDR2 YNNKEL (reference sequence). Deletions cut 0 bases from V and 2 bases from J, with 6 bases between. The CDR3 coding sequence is TGTGCCAGCAGCCAAGATCAGGACACAGATACGCAGTATTTT. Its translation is CASSQDQDTDTQYF.

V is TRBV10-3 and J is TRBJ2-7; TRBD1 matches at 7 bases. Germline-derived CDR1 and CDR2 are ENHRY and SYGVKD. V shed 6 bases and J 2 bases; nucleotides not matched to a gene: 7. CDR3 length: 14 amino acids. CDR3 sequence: CAIRDRNPPYEQYF. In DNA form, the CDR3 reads TGTGCCATCAGGGACAGGAACCCACCCTACGAGCAGTACTTC.

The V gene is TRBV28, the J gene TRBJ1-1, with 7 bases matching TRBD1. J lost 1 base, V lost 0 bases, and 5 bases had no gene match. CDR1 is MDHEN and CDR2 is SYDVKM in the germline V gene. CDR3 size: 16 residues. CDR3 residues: CASSLWTGTENTEAFF. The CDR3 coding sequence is TGTGCCAGCAGTTTATGGACCGGGACAGAGAACACTGAAGCTTTCTTT.

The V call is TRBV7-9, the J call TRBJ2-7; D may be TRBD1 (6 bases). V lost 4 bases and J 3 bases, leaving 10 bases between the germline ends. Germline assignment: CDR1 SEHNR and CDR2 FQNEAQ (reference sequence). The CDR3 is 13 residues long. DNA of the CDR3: TGTGCCAGCAGCTCCGGACAGAACTACGAGCAGTACTTC. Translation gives CASSSGQNYEQYF.

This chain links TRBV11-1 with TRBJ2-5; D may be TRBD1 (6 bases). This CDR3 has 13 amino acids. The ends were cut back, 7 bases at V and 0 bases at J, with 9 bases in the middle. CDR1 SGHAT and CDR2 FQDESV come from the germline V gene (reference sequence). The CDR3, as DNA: TGTGCCAGCAAAGAGGGGGACCAAGAGACCCAGTACTTC. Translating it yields CASKEGDQETQYF.

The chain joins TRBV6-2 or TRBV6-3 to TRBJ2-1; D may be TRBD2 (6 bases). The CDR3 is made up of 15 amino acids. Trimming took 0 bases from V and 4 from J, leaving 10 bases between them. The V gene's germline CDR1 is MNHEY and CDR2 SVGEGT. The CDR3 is CASSYSAGGYNEQFF. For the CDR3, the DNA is TGTGCCAGCAGTTACTCAGCGGGCGGTTACAATGAGCAGTTCTTC.

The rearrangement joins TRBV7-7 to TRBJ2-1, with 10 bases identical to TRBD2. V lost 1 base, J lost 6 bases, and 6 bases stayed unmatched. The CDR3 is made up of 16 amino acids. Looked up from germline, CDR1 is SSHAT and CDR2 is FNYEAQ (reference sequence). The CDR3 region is CASSLGVSSGSNEQFF. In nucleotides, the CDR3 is TGTGCCAGCAGCTTAGGGGTGTCTAGCGGGAGCAATGAGCAGTTCTTC. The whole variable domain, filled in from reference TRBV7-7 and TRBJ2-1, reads GAGVSQSPRYKVTKRGQDVTLRCDPISSHATLYWYQQALGQGPEFLTYFNYEAQPDKSGLPSDRFSAERPEGSISTLTIQRTEQRDSAMYRCASSLGVSSGSNEQFFGPGTRLTVL.